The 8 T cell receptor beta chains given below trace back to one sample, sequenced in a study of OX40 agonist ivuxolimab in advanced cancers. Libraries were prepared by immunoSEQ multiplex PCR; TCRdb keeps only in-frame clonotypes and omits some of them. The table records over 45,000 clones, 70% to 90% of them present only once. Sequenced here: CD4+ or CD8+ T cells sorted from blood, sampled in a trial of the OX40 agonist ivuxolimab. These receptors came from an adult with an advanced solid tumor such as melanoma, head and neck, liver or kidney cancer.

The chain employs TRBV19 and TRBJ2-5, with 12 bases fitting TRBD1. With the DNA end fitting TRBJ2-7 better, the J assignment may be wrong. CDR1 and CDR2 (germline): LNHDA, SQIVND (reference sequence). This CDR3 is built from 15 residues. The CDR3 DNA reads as TGTGCCAGTAGTATATACGGGACAGGGGGCGACGAGCAGTACTTC. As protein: CASSIYGTGGDEQYF.

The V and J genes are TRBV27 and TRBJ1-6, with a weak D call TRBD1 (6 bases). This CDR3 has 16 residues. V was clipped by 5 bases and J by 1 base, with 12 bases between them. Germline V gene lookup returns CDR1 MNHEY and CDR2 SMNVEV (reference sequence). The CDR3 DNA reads TGTGCCAGCAGTGCGTACAGGGCTTCCTATAATTCACCCCTCCACTTT. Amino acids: CASSAYRASYNSPLHF.

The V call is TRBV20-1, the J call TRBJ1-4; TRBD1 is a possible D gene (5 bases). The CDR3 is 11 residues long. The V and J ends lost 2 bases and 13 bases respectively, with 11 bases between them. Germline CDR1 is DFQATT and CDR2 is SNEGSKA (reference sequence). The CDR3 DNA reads TGCAGTGCTAGATCCGCTGGGACACTGTTTTTT. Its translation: CSARSAGTLFF.

The CDR3 DNA follows: TGTGCCAGCAGCCCCGTCGCCGGTAACACTGAAGCTTTCTTT. Translation gives CASSPVAGNTEAFF. V gene TRBV6-5 combines with J gene TRBJ1-1; D gene unclear. This CDR3 contains 14 residues. Germline CDR1 reads MNHEY; CDR2 reads SVGAGI. V was pared by 6 bases and J by 2 bases, with 13 bases between.

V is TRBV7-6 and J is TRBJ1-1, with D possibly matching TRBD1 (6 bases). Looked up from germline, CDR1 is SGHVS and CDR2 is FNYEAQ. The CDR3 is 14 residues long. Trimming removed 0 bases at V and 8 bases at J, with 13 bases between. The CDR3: CASSLATLTGEAFF. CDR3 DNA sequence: TGTGCCAGCAGCTTAGCTACCCTTACAGGGGAAGCTTTCTTT.

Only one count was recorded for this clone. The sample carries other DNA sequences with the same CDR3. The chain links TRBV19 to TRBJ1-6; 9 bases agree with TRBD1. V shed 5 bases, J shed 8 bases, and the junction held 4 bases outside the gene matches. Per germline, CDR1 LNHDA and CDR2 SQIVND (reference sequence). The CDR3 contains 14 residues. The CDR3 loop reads CASSRGQGYSPLHF. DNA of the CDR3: TGTGCCAGTAGTCGAGGACAGGGGTATTCACCCCTCCACTTT.

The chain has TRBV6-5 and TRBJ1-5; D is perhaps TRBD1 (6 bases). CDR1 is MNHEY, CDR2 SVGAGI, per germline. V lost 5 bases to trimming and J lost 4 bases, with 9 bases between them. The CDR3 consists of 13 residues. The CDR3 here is CASSGTGNQPQHF. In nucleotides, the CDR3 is TGTGCCAGCAGTGGCACAGGGAATCAGCCCCAGCATTTT.

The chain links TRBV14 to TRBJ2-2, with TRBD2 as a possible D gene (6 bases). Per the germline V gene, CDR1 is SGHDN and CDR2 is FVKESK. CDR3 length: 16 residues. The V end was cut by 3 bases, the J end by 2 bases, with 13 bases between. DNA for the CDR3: TGTGCCAGCAGCCATCGTTACGGGGGAAACACCGGGGAGCTGTTTTTT. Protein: CASSHRYGGNTGELFF.